Shown below are 32 T cell receptor beta chains from a single sample sequenced in a study of blood T cell repertoires in COVID-19. TCRdb's table, derived via immunoSEQ multiplex PCR, lists solely in-frame clones and lacks some. The sample holds a few hundred thousand clones, 85% seen once. The sample comprised peripheral blood. These receptor sequences come from a woman aged 50 to 60 with active or convalescent COVID-19.

This chain uses TRBV30 with TRBJ2-7; D remains unclear. CDR1 is GTSNPN and CDR2 is SVGIG in the germline V gene (reference sequence). V lost 3 bases and J 4 bases, leaving 10 bases between the germline ends. The CDR3 length is 12 residues. CDR3 nucleotide sequence: TGTGCCTGGAGGGTCTCCGGGTACGAGCAGTACTTC. Translating it yields CAWRVSGYEQYF.

The chain recombines TRBV7-6 with TRBJ1-6, with unresolved D. V shed 5 bases and J shed 6 bases, with 14 bases lying between them. CDR3 length equals 15 residues. Germline loops: CDR1 SGHVS, CDR2 FNYEAQ. In nucleotides, the CDR3 is TGTGCCAGCAGCGTTACTCGAGGACTTAATTCACCCCTCCACTTT. Translated: CASSVTRGLNSPLHF.

The gene calls are TRBV7-9 and TRBJ1-2, with 9 bases that match TRBD1. J lost 8 bases, V lost 1 base, and 5 bases had no gene match. Per germline, CDR1 SEHNR and CDR2 FQNEAQ (reference sequence). The CDR3 loop spans 14 amino acids. The DNA for the CDR3 is TGTGCCAGCAGCTTAGGTCTGGGACAGGGAGGCTACACCTTC. Its translation: CASSLGLGQGGYTF.

The table lists this clone with a few counts. This chain connects TRBV28 to TRBJ1-4; 10 nucleotides align to TRBD1. The V gene's germline CDR1 is MDHEN and CDR2 SYDVKM. J lost 10 bases, V lost 6 bases, and 17 bases had no gene match. The CDR3 runs to 17 residues. CDR3 nucleotides: TGTGCCAGCAGCCCCCCCGGGACAGGGGTCCTCCGAGGAAAACTGTTTTTT. Protein: CASSPPGTGVLRGKLFF.

The V and J genes are TRBV5-5 and TRBJ1-2; D remains unclear. Per germline, CDR1 SGHKS and CDR2 YYEKEE (reference sequence). V lost 0 bases, J lost 3 bases, and 9 bases lay in between. The CDR3 is 14 residues long. The CDR3 region has the DNA TGTGCCAGCAGCTTGGCCCCAGAATACTATGGCTACACCTTC. Its translation is CASSLAPEYYGYTF. The whole variable domain, remainder taken from reference TRBV5-5 and TRBJ1-2, is DAGVTQSPTHLIKTRGQQVTLRCSPISGHKSVSWYQQVLGQGPQFIFQYYEKEERGRGNFPDRFSARQFPNYSSELNVNALLLGDSALYLCASSLAPEYYGYTFGSGTRLTVV.

The chain employs TRBV5-5 and TRBJ2-7, with 7 positions matching TRBD1. Trimming at V came to 1 base and at J to 8 bases, leaving 9 bases not matched to a gene. This CDR3 comprises 14 residues. Germline CDR1 SGHKS, CDR2 YYEKEE (reference sequence). This chain's CDR3 is CASSLSGTASKQYF. As DNA, the CDR3 is TGTGCCAGCAGCTTGTCCGGGACAGCCTCCAAGCAGTACTTC.

The chain links TRBV9 to TRBJ1-2, with 10 bases that match TRBD1. Trimming cost V 3 bases and J 7 bases; bases outside gene matches: 6. The germline V gene encodes CDR1 SGDLS and CDR2 YYNGEE. The CDR3 length is 14 residues. In nucleotides, the CDR3 is TGTGCCAGCAGCGCCTTGACAGGGGGCAGTGGCTACACCTTC. It is translated as CASSALTGGSGYTF.

The rearrangement uses TRBV29-1 and TRBJ1-1; D call uncertain. Between the trimmed V and J ends, which lost 5 bases and 4 bases, there was a span of 11 bases. The CDR3 totals 12 residues. Germline CDR1 is SQVTM and CDR2 is ANQGSEA. In nucleotides, the CDR3 is TGCAGCGTTCTGGGAGTCCCCACTGAAGCTTTCTTT. Residues: CSVLGVPTEAFF.

As concerns this clone: Other DNA variants within this sample encode the same CDR3. The J gene is TRBJ2-1, the V gene TRBV7-6; D is unclear. Germline V lookup: CDR1 SGHVS, CDR2 FNYEAQ. Trimming left V 0 bases short and J 0 bases short, with 6 bases between. CDR3 size: 15 residues. In DNA form, the CDR3 reads TGTGCCAGCAGCTTAGCGGGCAGCTCCTACAATGAGCAGTTCTTC. Its translation: CASSLAGSSYNEQFF.

The chain recombines TRBV3-1 (or the pseudogene TRBV3-2) with TRBJ1-4; D is possibly TRBD1 (6 bases). The CDR3 length is 14 residues. The V end was cut by 6 bases, the J end by 3 bases, with 11 bases between. Germline lookup yields CDR1 LGHDT and CDR2 YNNKEL (reference sequence). CDR3 sequence (DNA): TGTGCCAGCAGAAACAGGGCGGCTAATGAAAAACTGTTTTTT. This gives the protein CASRNRAANEKLFF.

The V and J genes are TRBV19 and TRBJ2-5; 12 bases are shared with TRBD1. V gave up 5 bases and J gave up 5 bases; unmatched junction bases: 9. CDR1 is LNHDA, CDR2 SQIVND, per germline (reference sequence). CDR3 length: 16 residues. CDR3 in DNA: TGTGCCAGTAGTCCCAGAGGGACAGGGGGCTGGGAGACCCAGTACTTC. Protein product: CASSPRGTGGWETQYF.

The chain links TRBV11-1 to TRBJ2-1; TRBD2 is a possible D gene (5 bases). The CDR3 consists of 15 residues. The ends were cut back, 3 bases at V and 6 bases at J, with 15 bases in the middle. Germline V CDR1 and CDR2: SGHAT, FQDESV (reference sequence). DNA of the CDR3: TGTGCCAGCAGCTTTGGGATAGCAGCGGCCAATGAGCAGTTCTTC. This codes for CASSFGIAAANEQFF.

This chain connects TRBV23-1 to TRBJ1-5; 10 nucleotides line up with TRBD1. TRBV23-1 has ORF status, its function being uncertain. V lost 1 base, J lost 9 bases, and 3 bases stayed unmatched. This CDR3 has 14 residues. The CDR3 loop is CASSQWDRGWPQHF. The CDR3 bases are TGCGCCAGCAGTCAATGGGACAGGGGATGGCCCCAGCATTTT.

The V and J genes are TRBV7-9 and TRBJ1-1; TRBD1 agrees at 9 bases. The V gene's germline CDR1 is SEHNR and CDR2 FQNEAQ (reference sequence). The CDR3 spans 14 residues. J lost 4 bases, V lost 5 bases, and 5 bases had no gene match. As DNA, the CDR3 is TGTGCCAGCAGCAGGGAGACAGGGGGCACTGAAGCTTTCTTT. It yields the protein CASSRETGGTEAFF.

V usage is TRBV4-1 and J usage is TRBJ1-5, with 12 bases that match TRBD1. The ends lost 5 bases at V and 6 bases at J; junction bases unmatched: 11. CDR1 MGHRA and CDR2 YSYEKL come from the germline V gene. The CDR3 is made up of 17 amino acids. The CDR3 loop is CASSAQIGTGGRQPQHF. The CDR3 DNA reads as TGCGCCAGCAGCGCCCAAATAGGGACAGGGGGCCGTCAGCCCCAGCATTTT.

J is TRBJ2-1 and V is TRBV2; TRBD2 agrees at 7 bases. V dropped 1 base and J dropped 3; count of bases not matched to a gene: 6. The CDR3 covers 16 residues. Germline-derived CDR1 and CDR2 are SNHLY and FYNNEI. CDR3 nucleotides: TGTGCCAGCAGTGAAGTGGGGCCTAGCGGCTACAATGAGCAGTTCTTC. It is translated as CASSEVGPSGYNEQFF.

The sample holds one count of this clone. This sequence joins TRBV7-9 and TRBJ2-1, with 8 nucleotides matching TRBD2. With V trimmed by 5 bases and J by 0 bases, 12 bases remained unmatched. Germline V gene lookup returns CDR1 SEHNR and CDR2 FQNEAQ (reference sequence). This CDR3 comprises 18 residues. The chain's CDR3 is CASSPGTRGFRSYNEQFF. DNA of the CDR3: TGTGCCAGCAGCCCCGGGACTAGGGGTTTTCGCTCCTACAATGAGCAGTTCTTC.

The V and J genes are TRBV5-1 and TRBJ2-1; 7 bases align to TRBD2. Per germline, CDR1 SGHRS and CDR2 YFSETQ. The CDR3 totals 17 residues. V shed 3 bases, J shed 0 bases, and the junction held 9 bases outside the gene matches. As DNA, the CDR3 is TGCGCCAGCAGCTCCTCAGCGGGGTTCAGCTCCTACAATGAGCAGTTCTTC. Its translation is CASSSSAGFSSYNEQFF.

This sequence joins TRBV4-1 and TRBJ1-5; maybe TRBD1 (5 bases). Germline lookup yields CDR1 MGHRA and CDR2 YSYEKL. Between the trimmed V and J ends, which lost 8 bases and 8 bases, there was a span of 16 bases. CDR3 length: 13 amino acids. CDR3 in DNA: TGCGCCAGCGGGAGGGGCCTTCAGGAGCCCCAGCATTTT. Protein sequence: CASGRGLQEPQHF.

The chain uses TRBV3-1 (or the pseudogene TRBV3-2) and TRBJ2-7; 9 bases fit TRBD2. Germline assignment: CDR1 LGHDT and CDR2 YNNKEL (reference sequence). The CDR3 consists of 15 residues. J gave up 7 bases and V 0 bases, and 7 bases lay outside the gene matches. CDR3 nucleotide sequence: TGTGCCAGCAGCCAAGATCTTGCGGGAGGGCGGGAGCAGTACTTC. This gives the protein CASSQDLAGGREQYF.

In its sample, this clone was seen once. The chain carries TRBV28 and TRBJ2-6, with a tentative D call TRBD1 (6 bases). Per the germline V gene, CDR1 is MDHEN and CDR2 is SYDVKM. This CDR3 spans 17 amino acids. V lost 2 bases and J lost 2, with 13 bases in between. CDR3 coding DNA: TGTGCCAGCAGTTTAACAGGGCGAACACCTGGGGCCAACGTCCTGACTTTC. As protein: CASSLTGRTPGANVLTF. Full variable domain (rest looked up from reference TRBV28 and TRBJ2-6): DVKVTQSSRYLVKRTGEKVFLECVQDMDHENMFWYRQDPGLGLRLIYFSYDVKMKEKGDIPEGYSVSREKKERFSLILESASTNQTSMYLCASSLTGRTPGANVLTFGAGSRLTVL.

The V and J genes are TRBV14 and TRBJ1-1; perhaps TRBD1 as D (5 bases). V was shortened by 4 bases and J by 8 bases, with 11 bases between the two germline ends. Germline lookup yields CDR1 SGHDN and CDR2 FVKESK. The CDR3 consists of 12 residues. DNA for the CDR3: TGTGCCAGCAGCCCAGGGCCCACAGAAGCTTTCTTT. This gives the protein CASSPGPTEAFF.

V is TRBV5-1 and J is TRBJ2-5; D perhaps matches TRBD1 (6 bases). V lost 1 base, J lost 5 bases, and 15 bases lay in between. This CDR3 has 15 amino acids. Germline CDR1 is SGHRS and CDR2 is YFSETQ. The CDR3 sequence: CASSLTGRREETQYF. The DNA for the CDR3 is TGCGCCAGCAGCTTGACAGGGCGAAGGGAGGAGACCCAGTACTTC.

The V and J genes are TRBV19 and TRBJ2-7; weak D call: TRBD2 (5 bases). The CDR3 length is 15 residues. CDR1 is LNHDA and CDR2 is SQIVND in the germline V gene (reference sequence). Trimming stripped 3 bases from V and 2 bases from J, with 14 bases between. CDR3 DNA: TGTGCCAGTAGTATCGCAAGAGGGCTCACCTACGAGCAGTACTTC. Protein sequence: CASSIARGLTYEQYF.

This rearrangement joins TRBV4-1 to TRBJ2-7, with 12 bases aligning to TRBD2. The CDR3 totals 14 residues. V lost 4 bases to trimming and J lost 4 bases; unmatched junction nucleotides: 2. The germline CDR1 and CDR2 sequences are MGHRA and YSYEKL. CDR3 nucleotide sequence: TGCGCCAGCAGCCGACTAGCGGGAGTTTACGAGCAGTACTTC. As protein: CASSRLAGVYEQYF.

The chain carries TRBV9 and TRBJ2-1; 9 nucleotides agree with TRBD2. The ends lost 4 bases at V and 5 bases at J; junction bases unmatched: 13. CDR3 length: 17 residues. Germline lookup yields CDR1 SGDLS and CDR2 YYNGEE. As DNA, the CDR3 is TGTGCCAGCAGCCCTACCAAGACTAGCGGAGGGGACAATGAGCAGTTCTTC. Translated: CASSPTKTSGGDNEQFF.

The table lists this clone with a few counts. The chain couples TRBV2 to TRBJ2-1; TRBD1 might be the D (6 bases). The germline V gene encodes CDR1 SNHLY and CDR2 FYNNEI. This CDR3 has 16 amino acids. V was cut by 8 bases and J by 1 base, with 18 bases left in between. This CDR3 reads CASLTLDRNSYNEQFF. Here the CDR3 DNA reads TGTGCCAGCCTGACCCTTGACAGGAATTCCTACAATGAGCAGTTCTTC.

The genes are TRBV7-2 and TRBJ2-7; D uncertain. Germline V gives CDR1 SGHTA, CDR2 FQGNSA. The CDR3 has 14 amino acids. Deletions cut 6 bases from V and 5 bases from J, with 17 bases between. CDR3 amino acids: CASRSTGSTNEQYF. The CDR3 DNA reads TGTGCCAGCAGATCTACCGGGTCCACCAACGAGCAGTACTTC.

The rearrangement links TRBV4-1 to TRBJ2-1, with 15 nucleotides matching TRBD2. With V trimmed by 3 bases and J by 1 base, 4 bases remained unmatched. Germline values: CDR1 MGHRA, CDR2 YSYEKL. The CDR3 extends over 18 amino acids. The CDR3 protein is CASSHRGLAGGSYNEQFF. In nucleotides, the CDR3 is TGCGCCAGCAGCCACCGCGGACTAGCGGGAGGGTCCTACAATGAGCAGTTCTTC.

This rearrangement joins TRBV5-8 to TRBJ2-5; perhaps TRBD2 as D (6 bases). Germline V gives CDR1 SGHTS, CDR2 YDEGEE. The CDR3 consists of 16 residues. With 4 bases removed from V and 0 bases from J, the gap between germline ends came to 16 bases. The DNA for the CDR3 is TGTGCCAGCAGCGCCTCCGGGAGAGGAAACCAAGAGACCCAGTACTTC. Its translation is CASSASGRGNQETQYF.

This chain connects TRBV2 to TRBJ2-7, with D possibly matching TRBD2 (7 bases). CDR3 length: 14 residues. Trimming took 6 bases from V and 7 from J, leaving 19 bases between them. Germline-derived CDR1 and CDR2 are SNHLY and FYNNEI. The CDR3 nucleotides read TGTGCCAGCAGGAAGGGGGGGGGACGGGTTGAGCAGTACTTC. Translation: CASRKGGGRVEQYF.

The chain links TRBV29-1 to TRBJ1-1; possibly TRBD1 for D (6 bases). The CDR3 is 12 residues long. In germline, CDR1 is SQVTM, CDR2 ANQGSEA. The V gene lost 6 bases and the J gene lost 0 bases, with 8 bases spanning the gap. The CDR3 region has the DNA TGCAGCGTCAGGGACATGAACACTGAAGCTTTCTTT. This encodes CSVRDMNTEAFF.